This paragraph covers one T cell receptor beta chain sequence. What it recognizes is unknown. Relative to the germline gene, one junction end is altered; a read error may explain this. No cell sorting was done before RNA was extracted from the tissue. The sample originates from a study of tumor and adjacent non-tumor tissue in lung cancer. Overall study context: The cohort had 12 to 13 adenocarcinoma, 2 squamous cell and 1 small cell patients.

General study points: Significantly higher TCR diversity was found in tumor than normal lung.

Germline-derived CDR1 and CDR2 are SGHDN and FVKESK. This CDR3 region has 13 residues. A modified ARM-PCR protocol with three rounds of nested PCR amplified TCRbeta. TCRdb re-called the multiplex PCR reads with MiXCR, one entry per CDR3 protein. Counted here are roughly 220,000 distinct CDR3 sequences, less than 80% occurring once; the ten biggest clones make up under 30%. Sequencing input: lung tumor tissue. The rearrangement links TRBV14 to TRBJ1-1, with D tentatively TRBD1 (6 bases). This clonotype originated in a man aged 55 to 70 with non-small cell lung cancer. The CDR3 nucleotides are TGTGCCAGCAGCCTGGGACAAATCACTGAAGTTTTCTTT. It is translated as CASSLGQITEVFF.